One T cell receptor (beta chain) is described in this entry. Its antigen is currently unknown. This sample is drawn from a study of shared clonotypes between healthy human individuals. Whole-study findings and limits: Blood alone was sampled, and tissue repertoires likely differ.

Naivety among CD8 cells was defined by CD45RO negativity and positive CCR7 selection, thereby excluding terminally differentiated effector memory CD45RA+ cells. This table comes from immunoSEQ multiplex PCR, and its TCRdb copy is limited to in-frame clones, with some not included. The table shows more than 500,000 clones, with approximately 95% occurring only once. This TCR derives from a woman in her 30s in good health. The sequenced material came from naive CD8+ T cells sorted from blood.

CDR3 DNA: TGCGCCAGCAGCCAAAGCTTCCCGAACACCGGGGAGCTGTTTTTT. This encodes CASSQSFPNTGELFF. V is TRBV4-1 and J is TRBJ2-2; no firm D call. The CDR3 is 15 amino acids. The germline V and J ends were trimmed by 2 bases and 0 bases, with 7 bases remaining between them. Germline-derived CDR1 and CDR2 are MGHRA and YSYEKL.